This passage covers 17 T cell receptor beta chains from one sample sequenced in a study of tumor-infiltrating lymphocytes in oesophageal squamous cell carcinoma. TCRdb reprocessed the PCR reads with MiXCR, giving one entry per CDR3 protein. This table holds 20,000 to 25,000 distinct CDR3 sequences, 36% found once. Sequenced sample: esophageal tumor tissue. The receptors were sampled from a male donor with esophageal squamous cell carcinoma.

This clonotype was seen more than once but under ten times. V is TRBV28 and J is TRBJ2-7; TRBD1 might be the D (5 bases). V gave up 6 bases and J gave up 7 bases, with 22 bases separating them. The CDR3 contains 15 residues. The germline V gene encodes CDR1 MDHEN and CDR2 SYDVKM. The CDR3 spells CASRGRSAGEREQYF. CDR3 nucleotides: TGTGCCAGCAGGGGGCGCTCGGCTGGTGAACGTGAGCAGTACTTC. Full variable domain (rest looked up from reference TRBV28 and TRBJ2-7): DVKVTQSSRYLVKRTGEKVFLECVQDMDHENMFWYRQDPGLGLRLIYFSYDVKMKEKGDIPEGYSVSREKKERFSLILESASTNQTSMYLCASRGRSAGEREQYFGPGTRLTVT.

The CDR3: CASSLLVVITDTQYF. The CDR3 coding sequence is TGTGCCAGCAGCTTACTGGTGGTGATCACAGATACGCAGTATTTT. The chain joins TRBV7-8 to TRBJ2-3; D gene ambiguous. This CDR3 is 15 amino acids long. The ends were cut back, 2 bases at V and 2 bases at J, with 11 bases in the middle. Germline V gives CDR1 SGHVS, CDR2 FQNEAQ.

This clonotype has a count of ten or more. The chain has TRBV7-6 and TRBJ2-1; 7 nucleotides line up with TRBD1. The CDR3 is 13 residues long. With V trimmed by 5 bases and J by 6 bases, 4 bases remained unmatched. CDR1 is SGHVS and CDR2 is FNYEAQ in the germline V gene. CDR3 nucleotide sequence: TGTGCCAGCAGCCAGGGGGACCTCAATGAGCAGTTCTTC. This sequence encodes CASSQGDLNEQFF.

The CDR3 here is CASSRGGATSGGTGELFF. The CDR3 DNA reads as TGTGCCAGCAGCCGGGGGGGGGCTACTTCTGGTGGCACCGGGGAGCTGTTTTTT. The chain carries TRBV7-6 and TRBJ2-2, with 8 bases that match TRBD2. V lost 5 bases and J lost 4; bases outside the gene matches: 15. CDR3 length: 18 residues. Germline assignment: CDR1 SGHVS and CDR2 FNYEAQ.

Details on this clonotype: One end of the junction fails to match germline, which may point to a read error. This rearrangement joins TRBV7-2 to TRBJ2-7, with 7 bases fitting TRBD2. The CDR3 has 12 residues. Germline V gene sequence: CDR1 SGHTA, CDR2 FQGNSA. CDR3 in amino acids: CASSLSGTPQCF. The CDR3, as DNA: TGTGCCAGCAGCTTGAGCGGGACCCCGCAGTGCTTC.

This clonotype was counted many times. This chain links TRBV10-2 with TRBJ2-3; TRBD2 is a possible D gene (5 bases). Per the germline V gene, CDR1 is WSHSY and CDR2 is SAAADI. Trimming removed 10 bases from V and 1 base from J, with 12 bases in between. The CDR3 runs 13 residues. CDR3 in DNA: TGCGCCACCACGGAGGCTGGCACAGATACGCAGTATTTT. Translating it yields CATTEAGTDTQYF.

This clonotype was detected a few times. This chain links TRBV24-1 with TRBJ1-4; no clear D. The V end was cut by 5 bases, the J end by 6 bases, with 12 bases between. The CDR3 covers 14 residues. From germline, CDR1 is KGHDR and CDR2 SFDVKD. The CDR3 loop is CATSGREEYEKLFF. CDR3 sequence (DNA): TGTGCCACCAGTGGAAGGGAAGAGTATGAAAAACTGTTTTTT.

About this clonotype itself: Given the absence of the conserved phenylalanine or tryptophan at the CDR3 end, a read error is likely. It is unclear where the CDR3 begins or ends on the DNA, so no DNA is shown, and the CDR3 is as TCRdb lists it. This chain links TRBV7-9 with TRBJ2-1; the table's D call, TRBD1, was not checked against the DNA. Germline V lookup: CDR1 SEHNR, CDR2 FQNEAQ (reference sequence). The CDR3 totals 17 residues, both ends included. CDR3 in amino acids: CASSMLQGVEDGYTFGS.

On this clonotype itself: It is unclear where the CDR3 begins or ends on the DNA, so no DNA is shown, and the CDR3 is as TCRdb lists it. This chain uses TRBV10-3 with TRBJ2-6; the table's D gene call, TRBD2, was not cross checked with the DNA. The CDR3 totals 15 residues, both ends included. Germline-derived CDR1 and CDR2 are ENHRY and SYGVKD. This chain's CDR3 is CAIIPLAGVRAVLRF.

This sequence joins TRBV5-6 and TRBJ1-3; the match to TRBD1 covers 10 bases. V shed 5 bases and J 8 bases; nucleotides not matched to a gene: 7. Germline values: CDR1 SGHDT, CDR2 YYEEEE. The CDR3 length is 14 residues. In DNA, the CDR3 is TGTGCCAGCAGGCCGACCGGGACAGGGGACACCATATATTTT. Translating it yields CASRPTGTGDTIYF.

By share, this clonotype counts as medium-sized. V is TRBV28 and J is TRBJ1-6, with a weak D call TRBD1 (6 bases). V lost 6 bases, J lost 0 bases, and 15 bases lay in between. Germline V CDR1 and CDR2: MDHEN, SYDVKM. The CDR3 totals 17 residues. Written as DNA, the CDR3 is TGTGCCAGCAGCCGATACAGGGTGAGCTCCTATAATTCACCCCTCCACTTT. As protein: CASSRYRVSSYNSPLHF.

The rearrangement uses TRBV7-2 and TRBJ1-1, with 9 bases fitting TRBD1. V shed 4 bases and J 2 bases; nucleotides not matched to a gene: 2. Germline V gene lookup returns CDR1 SGHTA and CDR2 FQGNSA. The CDR3 runs to 14 residues. CDR3 DNA: TGTGCCAGCAGCTGGGGACAGGGAAACACTGAAGCTTTCTTT. Translating gives CASSWGQGNTEAFF.

This clonotype was picked up many times. The rearrangement links TRBV4-2 to TRBJ2-7, with TRBD2 matching 7 bases. Judging by the DNA end, TRBJ2-5 fits better; the J call may be wrong. Germline V lookup: CDR1 LGHNA, CDR2 YNFKEQ. The CDR3 is made up of 16 amino acids. CDR3 sequence reads: CASSQDVGSGWETQYF. The CDR3 DNA sequence: TGTGCCAGCAGCCAAGATGTTGGTAGCGGGTGGGAGACCCAGTACTTC.

The V and J genes are TRBV18 and TRBJ2-2, with D possibly being TRBD1 (6 bases). This CDR3 region has 15 residues. Germline assignment: CDR1 KGHSH and CDR2 LQKENI. V was trimmed by 3 bases and J by 0 bases, leaving 8 bases between them. The CDR3 region has the DNA TGTGCCAGCTCACCCGGGACACCGAACACCGGGGAGCTGTTTTTT. Translated: CASSPGTPNTGELFF.

This clonotype was seen once. The chain is built from TRBV5-5 and TRBJ2-2; 11 bases are a match to TRBD1. The CDR3 spans 16 residues. After removal of 0 bases from V and 4 bases from J, the junction contained 2 bases not matched to a gene. CDR1 and CDR2 (germline): SGHKS, YYEKEE (reference sequence). CDR3 nucleotide sequence: TGTGCCAGCAGCTTGGTCGGGACAGGGGGCACCGGGGAGCTGTTTTTT. Protein sequence: CASSLVGTGGTGELFF.

By its share, this clonotype is medium-sized. The chain links TRBV6-6 to TRBJ2-1, with 7 bases matching TRBD2. The V gene's germline CDR1 is MNHNY and CDR2 SVGAGI (reference sequence). CDR3 length: 17 residues. V lost 0 bases to trimming and J lost 0 bases; unmatched junction nucleotides: 5. CDR3 nucleotide sequence: TGTGCCAGCAGTTACTCGCCTAGCGGCATCTCCTACAATGAGCAGTTCTTC. Amino acids: CASSYSPSGISYNEQFF.

Only one count was recorded for this clonotype. This chain joins TRBV7-2 and TRBJ2-3, with TRBD1 identical over 11 bases. The CDR3 is 16 amino acids. Germline V gene sequence: CDR1 SGHTA, CDR2 FQGNSA. V lost 1 base to trimming and J lost 4 bases; unmatched junction nucleotides: 4. CDR3 in DNA: TGTGCCAGCAGCTTAGAGGGACAGGGGGGATCAGATACGCAGTATTTT. It translates to CASSLEGQGGSDTQYF.